Below, one T cell receptor beta chain is given with its context. Its antigen is not identified. The protocol was immunoSEQ multiplex PCR, while the TCRdb copy is restricted to in-frame clones and leaves out a portion. Of about 79,000 clones listed, around 82% are singletons. This entry belongs to a study of OX40 agonist ivuxolimab in advanced cancers. For the study at large: Patients received ivuxolimab, an agonistic anti-OX40 (CD134) antibody. Three partial responders included one hepatocellular carcinoma patient and two cutaneous melanoma patients. General study results and limits: In CD8+ T cells, expanded clones were on average more numerous than in CD4+.

A history of autoimmune disease or systemic immunosuppression excluded patients. The sequencing here drew on CD4+ or CD8+ T cells sorted from blood, taken in a trial of the OX40 agonist ivuxolimab. This TCR derives from an adult with an advanced solid tumor such as melanoma, head and neck, liver or kidney cancer.

CDR3: CASSLRASASYEQYF. CDR3 nucleotides: TGTGCCAGCAGTTTAAGGGCTAGCGCCTCCTACGAGCAGTACTTC. The chain uses TRBV28 and TRBJ2-7, with D perhaps TRBD2 (6 bases). The CDR3 length is 15 residues. Germline-derived CDR1 and CDR2 are MDHEN and SYDVKM. V lost 2 bases and J lost 0, with 11 bases in between.